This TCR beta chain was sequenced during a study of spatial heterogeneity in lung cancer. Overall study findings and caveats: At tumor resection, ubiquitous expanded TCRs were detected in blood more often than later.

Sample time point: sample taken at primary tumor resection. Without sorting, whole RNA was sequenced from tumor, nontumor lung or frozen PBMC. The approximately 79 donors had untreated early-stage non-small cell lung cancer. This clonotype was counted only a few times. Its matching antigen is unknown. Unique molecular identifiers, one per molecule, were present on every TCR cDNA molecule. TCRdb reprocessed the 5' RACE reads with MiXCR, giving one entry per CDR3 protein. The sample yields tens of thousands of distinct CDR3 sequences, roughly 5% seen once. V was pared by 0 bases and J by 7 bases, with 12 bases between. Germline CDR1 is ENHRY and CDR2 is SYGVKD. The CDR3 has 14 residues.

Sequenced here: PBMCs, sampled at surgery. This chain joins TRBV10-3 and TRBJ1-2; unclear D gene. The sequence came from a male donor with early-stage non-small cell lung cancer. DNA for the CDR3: TGTGCCATCAGTGAGTCAGATATAATTAGTGGCTACACCTTC. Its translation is CAISESDIISGYTF.